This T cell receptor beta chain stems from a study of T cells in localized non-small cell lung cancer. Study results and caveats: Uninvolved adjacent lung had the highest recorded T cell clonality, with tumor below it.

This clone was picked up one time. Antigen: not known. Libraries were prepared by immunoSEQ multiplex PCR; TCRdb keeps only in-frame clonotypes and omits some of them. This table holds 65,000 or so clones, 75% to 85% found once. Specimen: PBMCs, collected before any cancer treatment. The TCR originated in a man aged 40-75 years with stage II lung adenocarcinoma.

CDR3 DNA sequence: TGTGCCAGTAGTACGGACAGGATAATAAATGGCTACACCTTC. Translating gives CASSTDRIINGYTF. The J gene is TRBJ1-2, the V gene TRBV19; 7 nucleotides match TRBD1. The CDR3 covers 14 residues. With 4 bases clipped from V and 6 bases from J, the junction kept 8 bases outside the gene matches. The germline CDR1 and CDR2 sequences are LNHDA and SQIVND (reference sequence).